A single sample is the source of the 16 T cell receptor beta chains below, sequenced in a study of blood T cell repertoires in COVID-19. Here immunoSEQ multiplex PCR was the method, and the copy in TCRdb shows in-frame clones only, minus some. The table shows 300,000 to 400,000 clones, with around 85% occurring only once. The sample was PBMCs or T cells enriched from blood (not recorded which). The receptors come from a woman between 25 and 40 years old who had been exposed to COVID-19.

The chain has TRBV12-3 or TRBV12-4 and TRBJ2-5; TRBD1 agrees at 8 bases. V was clipped by 5 bases and J by 4 bases; unmatched bases: 3. The CDR3 is 13 residues long. CDR3 nucleotides: TGTGCCAGCAGTGGGACAGGTGTAGAGACCCAGTACTTC. It translates to CASSGTGVETQYF.

The chain couples TRBV18 to TRBJ2-1, with D unresolved. From germline, CDR1 is KGHSH and CDR2 LQKENI. V was clipped by 3 bases and J by 0 bases, with 6 bases between them. This CDR3 has 14 residues. CDR3 region: CASSPSRSYNEQFF. The DNA for the CDR3 is TGTGCCAGCTCACCCTCCCGCTCCTACAATGAGCAGTTCTTC.

This sequence joins TRBV18 and TRBJ2-7, with D perhaps matching TRBD1 (5 bases). Germline values: CDR1 KGHSH, CDR2 LQKENI. This CDR3 comprises 14 residues. V was cut by 3 bases and J by 0 bases, with 9 bases left in between. The CDR3 is CASSPGPTSYEQYF. CDR3 coding DNA: TGTGCCAGCTCACCGGGGCCTACCTCCTACGAGCAGTACTTC.

This chain uses TRBV18 with TRBJ2-5; 12 positions agree with TRBD2. CDR3 length: 17 amino acids. CDR1 and CDR2 from the germline V gene are KGHSH and LQKENI. Trimming cost V 3 bases and J 4 bases; bases outside gene matches: 9. In nucleotides, the CDR3 is TGTGCCAGCTCACCTGGGACTAGCGGGCTATTGTTAGAGACCCAGTACTTC. It codes for CASSPGTSGLLLETQYF.

This CDR3 is CASSLGLHGGEQYF. CDR3 nucleotide sequence: TGTGCCAGCAGTTTAGGACTACACGGGGGCGAGCAGTACTTC. J is TRBJ2-7 and V is TRBV27, with D possibly being TRBD2 (6 bases). CDR3 length: 14 residues. V lost 2 bases to trimming and J lost 6 bases, with 14 bases between them. Germline assignment: CDR1 MNHEY and CDR2 SMNVEV (reference sequence).

This clone was seen only a few times. The V and J genes are TRBV30 and TRBJ1-1; 8 bases align to TRBD1. The CDR3 is 13 amino acids. The germline V gene encodes CDR1 GTSNPN and CDR2 SVGIG (reference sequence). Germline trimming cut 4 bases from V and 7 bases from J; bases unmatched to any gene: 8. CDR3 in amino acids: CAWTRQGAGEAFF. The DNA of the CDR3 is TGTGCCTGGACTCGTCAGGGGGCGGGTGAAGCTTTCTTT.

The chain uses TRBV19 and TRBJ1-1; D is perhaps TRBD1 (5 bases). The V gene lost 0 bases and the J gene lost 4 bases, with 12 bases spanning the gap. Germline V lookup: CDR1 LNHDA, CDR2 SQIVND (reference sequence). This CDR3 contains 15 residues. The CDR3 is CASSIDRRQRTEAFF. As DNA, the CDR3 is TGTGCCAGTAGTATAGATCGGAGACAGCGCACTGAAGCTTTCTTT.

J is TRBJ2-1 and V is TRBV27; tentative D call: TRBD2 (6 bases). Per germline, CDR1 MNHEY and CDR2 SMNVEV (reference sequence). Trimming removed 6 bases from V and 10 bases from J, with 13 bases in between. The CDR3 sequence is 12 residues long. The CDR3 coding sequence is TGTGCCAGCAGCCCCCTGGGGGGAGAGCAGTTCTTC. Its translation: CASSPLGGEQFF.

The chain carries TRBV28 and TRBJ2-7; 8 positions match TRBD2. The V and J ends lost 5 bases and 1 base, in that order; junction bases with no gene match: 10. The CDR3 contains 16 residues. From germline, CDR1 is MDHEN and CDR2 SYDVKM. The CDR3 DNA reads as TGTGCCAGCAGTCCCTTAGGACTAGCTGAATCCTACGAGCAGTACTTC. Amino acids: CASSPLGLAESYEQYF.

This sequence joins TRBV11-2 and TRBJ2-7; 10 bases are shared with TRBD2. The CDR3 runs to 16 residues. Germline V lookup: CDR1 SGHAT, CDR2 FQNNGV. V shed 5 bases, J shed 4 bases, and the junction held 11 bases outside the gene matches. Here the CDR3 reads CASSHTRTSGVYEQYF. CDR3 in DNA: TGTGCCAGCAGCCACACCCGGACTAGCGGAGTATACGAGCAGTACTTC.

V is TRBV6-5 and J is TRBJ2-7; TRBD2 matches 9 bases. Germline trimming cut 2 bases from V and 1 base from J; bases unmatched to any gene: 3. CDR1 is MNHEY and CDR2 is SVGAGI in the germline V gene. This CDR3 is built from 15 residues. The CDR3 DNA is TGTGCCAGCAGTTACGGCGGGGGGGCATCCTACGAGCAGTACTTC. Translated, it gives CASSYGGGASYEQYF.

The CDR3 DNA follows: TGCGCCAGCAGCCCTTCTTCTGGAAACACCATATATTTT. Amino acid sequence: CASSPSSGNTIYF. The chain employs TRBV4-1 and TRBJ1-3, with unresolved D. V was clipped by 4 bases and J by 1 base, with 5 bases between them. This CDR3 comprises 13 residues. Germline V gives CDR1 MGHRA, CDR2 YSYEKL.

The chain uses TRBV18 and TRBJ2-5; tentative D call: TRBD2 (7 bases). Germline V gene lookup returns CDR1 KGHSH and CDR2 LQKENI. Trimming pared 0 bases from V and 5 bases from J, leaving 10 bases between. The CDR3 length is 14 residues. CDR3 sequence (DNA): TGTGCCAGCTCACCACCGGGAGGGGGTGAGACCCAGTACTTC. This gives the protein CASSPPGGGETQYF.

V usage is TRBV7-3 and J usage is TRBJ1-1; 10 bases align to TRBD1. The CDR3 spans 14 residues. Germline V gives CDR1 SGHTA, CDR2 FQGTGA. The V and J ends lost 5 bases and 3 bases, in that order; junction bases with no gene match: 3. The CDR3 bases are TGTGCCAGCAGCAAGGACAGGGGGTACACTGAAGCTTTCTTT. This codes for CASSKDRGYTEAFF.

This sequence joins TRBV19 and TRBJ1-6; TRBD1 agrees at 11 bases. V lost 4 bases and J lost 6; bases outside the gene matches: 2. Per the germline V gene, CDR1 is LNHDA and CDR2 is SQIVND (reference sequence). The CDR3 runs 15 residues. The CDR3 region is CASSTDRGLNSPLHF. The CDR3 DNA follows: TGTGCCAGTAGTACGGACAGGGGGCTTAATTCACCCCTCCACTTT.

The chain carries TRBV21-1 and TRBJ1-2; TRBD1, the D gene given by the table, was not confirmed from the DNA. TRBV21-1 is annotated as a pseudogene. CDR3 size: 15 residues. CDR3 region: CARRKKGRGPYGYTF. The CDR3 nucleotides read TGTGCCAGGAGAAAAAAGGGCAGGGGGCCCTATGGCTACACCTTC.